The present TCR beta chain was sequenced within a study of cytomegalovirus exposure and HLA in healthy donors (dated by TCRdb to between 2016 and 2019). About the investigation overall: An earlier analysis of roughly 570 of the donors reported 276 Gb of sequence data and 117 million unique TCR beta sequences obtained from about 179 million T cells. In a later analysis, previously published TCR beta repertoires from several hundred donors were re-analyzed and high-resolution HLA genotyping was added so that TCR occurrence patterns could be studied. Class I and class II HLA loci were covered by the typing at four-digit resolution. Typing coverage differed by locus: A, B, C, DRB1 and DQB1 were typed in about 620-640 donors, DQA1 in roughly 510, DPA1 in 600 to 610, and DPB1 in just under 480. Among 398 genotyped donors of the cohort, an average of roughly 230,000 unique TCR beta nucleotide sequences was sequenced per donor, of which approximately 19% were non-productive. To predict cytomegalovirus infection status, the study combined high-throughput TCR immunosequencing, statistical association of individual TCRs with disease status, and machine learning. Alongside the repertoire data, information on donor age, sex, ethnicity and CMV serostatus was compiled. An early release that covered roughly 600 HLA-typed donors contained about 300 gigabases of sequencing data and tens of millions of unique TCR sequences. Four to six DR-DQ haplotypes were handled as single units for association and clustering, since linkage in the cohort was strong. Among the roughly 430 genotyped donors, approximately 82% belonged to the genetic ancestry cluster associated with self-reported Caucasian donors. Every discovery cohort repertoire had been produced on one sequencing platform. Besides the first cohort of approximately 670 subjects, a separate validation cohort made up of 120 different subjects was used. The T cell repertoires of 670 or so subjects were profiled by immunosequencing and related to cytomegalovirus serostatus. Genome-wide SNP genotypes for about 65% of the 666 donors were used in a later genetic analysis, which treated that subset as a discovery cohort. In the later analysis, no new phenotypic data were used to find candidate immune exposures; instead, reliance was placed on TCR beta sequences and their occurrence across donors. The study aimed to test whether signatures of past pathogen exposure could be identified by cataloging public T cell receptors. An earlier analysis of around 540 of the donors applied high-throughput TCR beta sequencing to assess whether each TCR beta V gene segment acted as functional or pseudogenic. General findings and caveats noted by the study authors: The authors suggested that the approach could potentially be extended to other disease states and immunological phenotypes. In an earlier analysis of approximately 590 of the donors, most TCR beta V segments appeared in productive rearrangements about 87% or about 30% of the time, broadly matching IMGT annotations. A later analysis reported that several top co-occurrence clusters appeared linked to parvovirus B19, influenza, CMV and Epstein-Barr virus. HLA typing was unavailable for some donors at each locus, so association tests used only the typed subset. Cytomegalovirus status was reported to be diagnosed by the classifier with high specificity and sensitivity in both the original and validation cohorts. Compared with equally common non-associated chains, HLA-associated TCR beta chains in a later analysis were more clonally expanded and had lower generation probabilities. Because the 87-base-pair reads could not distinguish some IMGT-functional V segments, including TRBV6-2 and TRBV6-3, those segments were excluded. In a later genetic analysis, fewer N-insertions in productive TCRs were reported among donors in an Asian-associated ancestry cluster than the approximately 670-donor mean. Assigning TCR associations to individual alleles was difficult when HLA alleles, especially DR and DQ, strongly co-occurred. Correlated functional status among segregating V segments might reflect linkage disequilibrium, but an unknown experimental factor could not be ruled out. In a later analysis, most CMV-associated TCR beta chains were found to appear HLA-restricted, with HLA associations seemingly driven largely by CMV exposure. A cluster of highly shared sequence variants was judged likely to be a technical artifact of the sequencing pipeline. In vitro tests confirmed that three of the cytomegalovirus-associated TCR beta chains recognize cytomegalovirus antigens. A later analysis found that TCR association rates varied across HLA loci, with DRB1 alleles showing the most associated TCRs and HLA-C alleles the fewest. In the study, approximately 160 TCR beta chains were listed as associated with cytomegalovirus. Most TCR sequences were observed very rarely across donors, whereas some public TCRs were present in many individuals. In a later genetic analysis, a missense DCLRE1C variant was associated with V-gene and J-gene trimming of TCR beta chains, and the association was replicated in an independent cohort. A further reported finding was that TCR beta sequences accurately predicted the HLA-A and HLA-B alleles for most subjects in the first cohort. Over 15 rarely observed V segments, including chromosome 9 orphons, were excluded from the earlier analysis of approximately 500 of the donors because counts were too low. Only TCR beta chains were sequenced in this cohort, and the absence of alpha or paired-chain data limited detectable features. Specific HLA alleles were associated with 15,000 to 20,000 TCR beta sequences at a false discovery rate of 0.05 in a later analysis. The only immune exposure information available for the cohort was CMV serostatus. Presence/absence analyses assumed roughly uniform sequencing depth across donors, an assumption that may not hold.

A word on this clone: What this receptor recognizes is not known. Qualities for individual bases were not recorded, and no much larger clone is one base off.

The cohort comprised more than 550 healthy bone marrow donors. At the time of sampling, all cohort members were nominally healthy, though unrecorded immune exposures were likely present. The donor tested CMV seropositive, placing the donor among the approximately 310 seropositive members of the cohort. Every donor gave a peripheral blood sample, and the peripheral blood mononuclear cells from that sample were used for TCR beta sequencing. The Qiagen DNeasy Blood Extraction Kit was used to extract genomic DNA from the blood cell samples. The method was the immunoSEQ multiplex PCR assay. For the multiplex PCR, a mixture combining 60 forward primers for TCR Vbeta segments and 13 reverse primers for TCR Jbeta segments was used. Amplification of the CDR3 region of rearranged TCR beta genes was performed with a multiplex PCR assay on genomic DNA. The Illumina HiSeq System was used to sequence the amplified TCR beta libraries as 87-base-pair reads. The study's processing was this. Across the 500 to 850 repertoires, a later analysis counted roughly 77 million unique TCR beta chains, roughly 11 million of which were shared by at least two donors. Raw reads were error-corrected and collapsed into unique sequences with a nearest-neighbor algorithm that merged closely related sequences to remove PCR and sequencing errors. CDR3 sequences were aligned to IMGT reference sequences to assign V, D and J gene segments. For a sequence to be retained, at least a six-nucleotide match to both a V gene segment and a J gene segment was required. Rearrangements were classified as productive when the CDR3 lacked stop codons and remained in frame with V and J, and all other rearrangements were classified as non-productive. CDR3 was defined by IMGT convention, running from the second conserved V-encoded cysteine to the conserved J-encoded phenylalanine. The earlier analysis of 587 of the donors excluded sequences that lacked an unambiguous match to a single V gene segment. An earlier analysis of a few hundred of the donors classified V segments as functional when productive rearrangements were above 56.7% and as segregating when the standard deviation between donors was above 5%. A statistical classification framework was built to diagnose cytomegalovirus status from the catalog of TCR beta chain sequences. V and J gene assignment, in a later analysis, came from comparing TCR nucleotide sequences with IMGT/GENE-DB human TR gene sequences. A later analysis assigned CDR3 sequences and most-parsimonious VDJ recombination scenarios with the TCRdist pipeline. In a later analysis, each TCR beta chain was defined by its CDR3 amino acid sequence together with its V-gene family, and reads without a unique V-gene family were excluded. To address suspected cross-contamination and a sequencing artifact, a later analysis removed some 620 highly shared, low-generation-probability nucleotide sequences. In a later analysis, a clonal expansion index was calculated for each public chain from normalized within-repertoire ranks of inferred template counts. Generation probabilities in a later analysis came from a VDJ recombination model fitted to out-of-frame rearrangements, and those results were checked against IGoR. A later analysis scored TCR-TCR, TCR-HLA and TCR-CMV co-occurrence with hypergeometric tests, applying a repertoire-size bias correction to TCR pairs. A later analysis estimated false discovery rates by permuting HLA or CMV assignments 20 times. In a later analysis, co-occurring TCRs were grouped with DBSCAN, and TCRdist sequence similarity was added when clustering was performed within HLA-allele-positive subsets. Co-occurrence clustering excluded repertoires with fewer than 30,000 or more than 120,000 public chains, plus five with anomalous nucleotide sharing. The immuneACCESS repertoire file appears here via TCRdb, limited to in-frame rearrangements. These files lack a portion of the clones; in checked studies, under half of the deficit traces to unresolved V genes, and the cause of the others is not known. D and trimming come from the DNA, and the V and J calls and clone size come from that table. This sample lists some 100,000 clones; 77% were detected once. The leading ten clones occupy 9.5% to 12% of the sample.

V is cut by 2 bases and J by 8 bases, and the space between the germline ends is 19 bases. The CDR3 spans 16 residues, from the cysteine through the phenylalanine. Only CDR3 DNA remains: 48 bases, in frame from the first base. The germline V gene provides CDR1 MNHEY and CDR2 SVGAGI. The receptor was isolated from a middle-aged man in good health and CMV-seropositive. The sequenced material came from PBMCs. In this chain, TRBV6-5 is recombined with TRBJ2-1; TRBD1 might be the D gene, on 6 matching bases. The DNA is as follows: TGTGCCAGCAGTTACACAGAACCCTTCAGGGGATATGAGCAGTTCTTC. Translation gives CASSYTEPFRGYEQFF.